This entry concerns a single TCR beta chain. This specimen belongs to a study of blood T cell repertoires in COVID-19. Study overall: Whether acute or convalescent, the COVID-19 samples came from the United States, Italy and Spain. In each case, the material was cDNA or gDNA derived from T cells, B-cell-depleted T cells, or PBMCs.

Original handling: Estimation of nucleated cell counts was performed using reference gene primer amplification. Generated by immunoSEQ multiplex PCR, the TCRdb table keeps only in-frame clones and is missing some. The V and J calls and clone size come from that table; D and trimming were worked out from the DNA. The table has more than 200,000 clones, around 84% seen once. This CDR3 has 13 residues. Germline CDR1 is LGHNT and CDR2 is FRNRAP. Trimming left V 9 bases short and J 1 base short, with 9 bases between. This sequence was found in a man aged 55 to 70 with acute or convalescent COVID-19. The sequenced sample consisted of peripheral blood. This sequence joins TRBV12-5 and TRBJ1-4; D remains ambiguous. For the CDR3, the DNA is TGTGCTAGCGCGCGGGGAACTAATGAAAAACTGTTTTTT. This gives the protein CASARGTNEKLFF.